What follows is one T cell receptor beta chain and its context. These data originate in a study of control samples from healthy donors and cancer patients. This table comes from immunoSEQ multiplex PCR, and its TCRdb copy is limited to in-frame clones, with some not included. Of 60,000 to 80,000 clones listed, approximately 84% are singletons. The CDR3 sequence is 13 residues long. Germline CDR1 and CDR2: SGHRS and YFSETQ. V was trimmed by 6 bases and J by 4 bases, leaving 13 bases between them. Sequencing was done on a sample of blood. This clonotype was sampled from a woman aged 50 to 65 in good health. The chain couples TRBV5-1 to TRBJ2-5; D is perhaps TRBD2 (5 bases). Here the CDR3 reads CASMASIAETQYF. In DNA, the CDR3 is TGCGCCAGCATGGCTAGCATTGCAGAGACCCAGTACTTC.